This is a list of T cell receptor beta chains from one sample in a study of vaccination effects on CD4 cells after COVID-19. Profiling relied on immunoSEQ multiplex PCR, and the TCRdb table lists in-frame clones only, not all of them. The data show about 33,000 clones, approximately 82% seen once. The antigens for these receptors are not known. The starting material was CD4+ T cells from PBMCs cultured with HCoV-NL63 spike peptides, obtained after COVID-19 vaccination. The receptors come from a human donor who received a COVID-19 vaccine. Some clones in this sample may be carry-over from other donors' samples. CDR3s include the opening cysteine and the closing phenylalanine or tryptophan. A D gene is named only where the DNA matches it firmly. Some rows have no size entry. The others give once, few or many, or a class for an expanded clone.

TRBJ1-6,-,TRBD1,TRBV7-9,TGTGCCAGCAGCTCCGGGGACAGGGTCTCACCCCTCCACTTT,CASSSGDRVSPLHF
TRBJ2-1,-,-,TRBV14,TGTGCCAGCAGCCAGAGATCCTCTAATGAGCAGTTCTTC,CASSQRSSNEQFF
TRBJ2-3,-,TRBD2,TRBV6-2/TRBV6-3,TGTGCCAGCAGTAAGAGACTAGCGGGGGGCCCCACAGATACGCAGTATTTT,CASSKRLAGGPTDTQYF
TRBJ1-5,once,-,TRBV21-1,TGTGCCAGCAGCGTTGAGGCACCCCAGCATTTT,CASSVEAPQHF
TRBJ2-3,-,TRBD2,TRBV11-2,TGTGCCAGCAGCTTGGGGGGGATGAATACGCAGTATTTT,CASSLGGMNTQYF
TRBJ2-5,few,-,TRBV5-4,TGTGCCAGCAGCTTGTCAGGGGCTGGGGAGACCCAGTACTTC,CASSLSGAGETQYF
TRBJ1-1,-,-,TRBV5-4,TGTGCCAGCAGAATGGGCGGGGCGAACACTGAAGCTTTCTTT,CASRMGGANTEAFF
TRBJ1-2,-,-,TRBV3-1/TRBV3-2,TGTGCCAGCAGCCATTATGAGCCCGGCTTATATGGCTACACCTTC,CASSHYEPGLYGYTF
TRBJ1-1,-,-,TRBV4-1,TGCGCCAGCAGCCGCCCTCTCGGGGGGCGATATGTTAGCACTGAAGCTTTCTTT,CASSRPLGGRYVSTEAFF
TRBJ2-5,-,TRBD2,TRBV9,TGTGCCAGCAGTGCCCCGGGACTAGCGGGTCCAGAGACCCAGTACTTC,CASSAPGLAGPETQYF
TRBJ1-1,-,-,TRBV30,TGTGCCTGGAGTAGACAGGCGACCACTGAAGCTTTCTTT,CAWSRQATTEAFF
TRBJ1-6,-,-,TRBV30,TGTGCCTGGAAAGTGCTGAATTCACCCCTCCACTTT,CAWKVLNSPLHF
TRBJ1-1,-,-,TRBV27,TGTGCCAGCAGTTCGACGGCACGAAACACTGAAGCTTTCTTT,CASSSTARNTEAFF
TRBJ1-3,-,TRBD1,TRBV6-6,TGTGCCAGCAGTTATGACAGGGGGCCAGGAAACACCATATATTTT,CASSYDRGPGNTIYF
TRBJ2-2,few,-,TRBV2,TGTGCCAGCGGGCTGAGGGACACCGGGGAGCTGTTTTTT,CASGLRDTGELFF
TRBJ1-4,-,TRBD1,TRBV18,TGTGCCAGCTCAGGCGGGACAGCAACTAATGAAAAACTGTTTTTT,CASSGGTATNEKLFF
TRBJ1-6,-,-,TRBV21-1,TGTGAAGCTCGTAAACGGGAGATCTGGGAAAGTCATTCACCCCTCCACTTT,CEARKREIWESHSPLHF
TRBJ1-5,-,-,TRBV28,TGTGCCAGCAGTTTACTGGGAGGCGGCAATCAGCCCCAGCATTTT,CASSLLGGGNQPQHF
TRBJ2-5,-,-,TRBV18,TGTGCCAGCTCACCAAACAGGGTACGGGAGACCCAGTACTTC,CASSPNRVRETQYF
TRBJ1-2,-,TRBD1,TRBV5-1,TGCGCCAGCAGCATGGGACAGCCTCCGCCTAACTATGGCTACACCTTC,CASSMGQPPPNYGYTF
TRBJ1-4,-,-,TRBV5-1,TGCGCCAGCAGCTCGTCAGGGGTTACTAATGAAAAACTGTTTTTT,CASSSSGVTNEKLFF
TRBJ1-6,-,-,TRBV6-6,TGTGCCAGCAGTTACTCGAGGGCACCAAATAATTCACCCCTCCACTTT,CASSYSRAPNNSPLHF
TRBJ2-1,-,TRBD2,TRBV18,TGTGCCAGCTCATCCCAAGCGGGGGGACCTAATGAGCAGTTCTTC,CASSSQAGGPNEQFF
TRBJ1-6,-,-,TRBV2,TGTGCCAGCACTCCTCAATCTGATTCACCCCTCCACTTT,CASTPQSDSPLHF
TRBJ1-4,-,-,TRBV9,TGTGCCAGCAGCCCCCAACCCACAACTAATGAAAAACTGTTTTTT,CASSPQPTTNEKLFF
TRBJ1-5,-,-,TRBV2,TGTGCCAGCAGTGGTGTCGCTGGATCCAATCAGCCCCAGCATTTT,CASSGVAGSNQPQHF
TRBJ1-2,-,TRBD1,TRBV5-1,TGCGCCAGCAGCGCCAGGACAGGGAACTATGGCTACACCTTC,CASSARTGNYGYTF
TRBJ1-2,-,TRBD1,TRBV6-5,TGTGCCAGCAGCTACGACAGGGGGCATGGCTACACCTTC,CASSYDRGHGYTF
TRBJ2-6,-,-,TRBV19,TGTGCCACCAGAGGGCCTGGGGCCAACGTCCTGACTTTC,CATRGPGANVLTF
TRBJ2-3,-,-,TRBV4-2,TGTGCCAGCAGCCCCCGGAGAATAAACATGGATACGCAGTATTTT,CASSPRRINMDTQYF
TRBJ1-4,-,-,TRBV5-8,TGTGCCAGCAGCCAAAACGGTCTTTTGAATGAAAAACTGTTTTTT,CASSQNGLLNEKLFF
TRBJ2-5,-,-,TRBV19,TGTGCCAGTAGTATTCAAGGCGGGGAGGACCAAGAGACCCAGTACTTC,CASSIQGGEDQETQYF
TRBJ2-1,-,TRBD2,TRBV2,TGTGCCAGCAGTGATACGGGGGGGCAGTACAATGAGCAGTTCTTC,CASSDTGGQYNEQFF
TRBJ2-3,-,TRBD2,TRBV5-6,TGTGCCAGCAGCTTCAGGACTAGCGGGGTTACAGATACGCAGTATTTT,CASSFRTSGVTDTQYF
TRBJ2-5,-,-,TRBV7-3,TGTGCCAGCAGCTTAGTCACCCAAGAGACCCAGTACTTC,CASSLVTQETQYF
TRBJ1-1,once,-,TRBV18,TGTGCCAGCTCACCCTCGCAGGACACTGAAGCTTTCTTT,CASSPSQDTEAFF
TRBJ1-1,-,-,TRBV6-5,TGTGCCAGCAGTTCCCAGGAGGTCGGGAACACTGAAGCTTTCTTT,CASSSQEVGNTEAFF
TRBJ1-2,once,-,TRBV7-3,TGTGCCAGCAGCTTTAGTGGGGGGAATGGCTACACCTTC,CASSFSGGNGYTF